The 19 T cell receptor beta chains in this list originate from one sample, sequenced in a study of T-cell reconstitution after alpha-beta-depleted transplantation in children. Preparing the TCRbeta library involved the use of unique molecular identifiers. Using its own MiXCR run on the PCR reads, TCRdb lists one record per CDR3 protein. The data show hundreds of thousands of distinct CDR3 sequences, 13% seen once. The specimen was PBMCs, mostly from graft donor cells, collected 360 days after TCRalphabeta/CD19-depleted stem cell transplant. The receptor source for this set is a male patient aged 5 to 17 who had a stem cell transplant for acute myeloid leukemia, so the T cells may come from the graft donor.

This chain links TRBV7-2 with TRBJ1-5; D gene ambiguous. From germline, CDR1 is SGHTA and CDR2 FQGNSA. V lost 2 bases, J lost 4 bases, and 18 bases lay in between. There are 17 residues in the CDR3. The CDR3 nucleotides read TGTGCCAGCAGCTTAAAAGGTGGAGCCCCAGTTAATCAGCCCCAGCATTTT. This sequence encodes CASSLKGGAPVNQPQHF.

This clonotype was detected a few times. The CDR3 region has the DNA TGTGCCAGCAGCTTAGTGGGACAGGGCTACACCGGGGAGCTGTTTTTT. Residues: CASSLVGQGYTGELFF. V gene TRBV7-2 combines with J gene TRBJ2-2; 9 bases are a match to TRBD1. In germline, CDR1 is SGHTA, CDR2 FQGNSA. The junction had 3 bases not matched to a gene; V was cut back by 1 base and J by 3 bases. There are 16 residues in the CDR3.

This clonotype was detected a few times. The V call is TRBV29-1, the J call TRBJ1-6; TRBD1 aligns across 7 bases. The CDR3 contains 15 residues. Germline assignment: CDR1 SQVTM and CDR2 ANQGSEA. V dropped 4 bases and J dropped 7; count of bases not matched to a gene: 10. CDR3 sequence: CSVGESGGENSPLHF. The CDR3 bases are TGCAGCGTTGGGGAATCAGGGGGGGAAAATTCACCCCTCCACTTT.

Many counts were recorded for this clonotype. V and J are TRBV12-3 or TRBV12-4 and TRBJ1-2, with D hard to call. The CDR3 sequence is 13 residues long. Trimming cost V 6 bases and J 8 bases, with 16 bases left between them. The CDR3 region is CASSADLPIGYTF. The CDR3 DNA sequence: TGTGCCAGCAGCGCAGACTTGCCAATAGGCTACACCTTC.

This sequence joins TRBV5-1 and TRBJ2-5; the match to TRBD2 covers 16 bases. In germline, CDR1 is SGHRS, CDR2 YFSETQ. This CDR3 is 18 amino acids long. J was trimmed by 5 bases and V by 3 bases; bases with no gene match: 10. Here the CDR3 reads CASSSGLAGGPSAETQYF. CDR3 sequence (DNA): TGCGCCAGCAGCTCGGGACTAGCGGGAGGGCCCTCAGCGGAGACCCAGTACTTC.

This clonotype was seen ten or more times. The chain's CDR3 is CSVEEGPPSGANVLTF. The CDR3 DNA is TGCAGCGTTGAGGAGGGACCGCCGTCTGGGGCCAACGTCCTGACTTTC. The V gene is TRBV29-1, the J gene TRBJ2-6; D possibly corresponds to TRBD2 (6 bases). Germline-derived CDR1 and CDR2 are SQVTM and ANQGSEA. CDR3 length: 16 residues. V was clipped by 3 bases and J by 1 base, with 13 bases between them.

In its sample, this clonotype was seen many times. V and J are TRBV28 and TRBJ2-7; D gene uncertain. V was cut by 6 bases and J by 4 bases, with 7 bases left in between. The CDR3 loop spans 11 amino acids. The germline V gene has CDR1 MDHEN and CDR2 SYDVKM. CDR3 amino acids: CASRMAYEQYF. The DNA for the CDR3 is TGTGCCAGCAGGATGGCTTACGAGCAGTACTTC.

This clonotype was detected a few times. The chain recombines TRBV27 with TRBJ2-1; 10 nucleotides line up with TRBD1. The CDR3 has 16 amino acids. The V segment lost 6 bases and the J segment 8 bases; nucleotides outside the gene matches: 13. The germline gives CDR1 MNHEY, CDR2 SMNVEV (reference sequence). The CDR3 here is CASSHLRDRGGDEQFF. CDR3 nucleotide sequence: TGTGCCAGCAGCCACCTCCGGGACAGGGGAGGGGATGAGCAGTTCTTC.

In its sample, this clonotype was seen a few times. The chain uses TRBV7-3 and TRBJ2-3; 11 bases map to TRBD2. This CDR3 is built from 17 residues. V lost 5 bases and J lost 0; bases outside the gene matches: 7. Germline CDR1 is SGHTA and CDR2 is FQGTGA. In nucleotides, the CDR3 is TGTGCCAGCAGCCCCACTGGACTAGCGGGTAGCACAGATACGCAGTATTTT. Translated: CASSPTGLAGSTDTQYF.

The CDR3 bases are TGCGCCAGCAGCTTGGACGGGCGCTCTTCCTCCTACGAGCAGTACTTC. This gives the protein CASSLDGRSSSYEQYF. The rearrangement links TRBV5-1 to TRBJ2-7, with D unclear. The CDR3 loop spans 16 amino acids. Trimming pared 0 bases from V and 0 bases from J, leaving 13 bases between. Germline lookup yields CDR1 SGHRS and CDR2 YFSETQ.

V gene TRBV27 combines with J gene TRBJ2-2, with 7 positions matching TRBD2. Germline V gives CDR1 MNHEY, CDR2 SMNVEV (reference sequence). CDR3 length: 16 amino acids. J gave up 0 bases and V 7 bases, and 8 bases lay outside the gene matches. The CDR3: CASTKGLAANTGELFF. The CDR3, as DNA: TGTGCCAGCACCAAAGGGCTAGCGGCGAACACCGGGGAGCTGTTTTTT.

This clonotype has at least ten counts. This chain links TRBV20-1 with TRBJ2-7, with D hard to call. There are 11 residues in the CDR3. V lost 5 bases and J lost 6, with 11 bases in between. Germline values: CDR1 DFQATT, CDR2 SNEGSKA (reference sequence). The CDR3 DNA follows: TGCAGTGCTCTTGGACCCGGCGAGCAGTACTTC. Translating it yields CSALGPGEQYF.

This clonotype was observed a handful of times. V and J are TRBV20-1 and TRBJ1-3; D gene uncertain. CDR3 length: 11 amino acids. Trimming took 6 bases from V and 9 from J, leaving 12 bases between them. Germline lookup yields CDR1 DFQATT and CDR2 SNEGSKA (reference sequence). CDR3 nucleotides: TGCAGTGCCCGGTTGGGTACCACCATATATTTT. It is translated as CSARLGTTIYF.

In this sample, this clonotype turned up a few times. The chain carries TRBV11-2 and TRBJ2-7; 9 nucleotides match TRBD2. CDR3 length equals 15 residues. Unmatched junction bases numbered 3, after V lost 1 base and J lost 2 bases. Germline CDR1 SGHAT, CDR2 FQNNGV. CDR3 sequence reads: CASSLGSGSPYEQYF. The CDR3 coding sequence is TGTGCCAGCAGCTTAGGTAGCGGGAGCCCCTACGAGCAGTACTTC.

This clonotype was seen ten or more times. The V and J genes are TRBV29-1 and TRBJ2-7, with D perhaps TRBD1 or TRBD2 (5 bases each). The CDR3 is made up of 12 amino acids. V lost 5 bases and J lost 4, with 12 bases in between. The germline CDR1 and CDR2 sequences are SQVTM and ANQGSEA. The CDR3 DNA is TGCAGCGTTTCCAGGGACGCATACGAGCAGTACTTC. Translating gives CSVSRDAYEQYF.

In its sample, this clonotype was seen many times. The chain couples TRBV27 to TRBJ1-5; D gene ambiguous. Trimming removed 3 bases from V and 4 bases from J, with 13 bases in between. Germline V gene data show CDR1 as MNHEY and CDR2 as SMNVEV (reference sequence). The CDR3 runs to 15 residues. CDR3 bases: TGTGCCAGCAGTTTTCGGGGAAATGCGAATCAGCCCCAGCATTTT. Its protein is CASSFRGNANQPQHF.

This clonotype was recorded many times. The DNA of the CDR3 is TGTGCCAGCAGTTACTGGGGGCAAGGGAACACTGAAGCTTTCTTT. Encoded protein: CASSYWGQGNTEAFF. This chain uses TRBV6-5 with TRBJ1-1; a weak D match, TRBD1 (6 bases). The CDR3 runs to 15 residues. The ends were cut back, 1 base at V and 1 base at J, with 10 bases in the middle. Germline V gene data show CDR1 as MNHEY and CDR2 as SVGAGI.

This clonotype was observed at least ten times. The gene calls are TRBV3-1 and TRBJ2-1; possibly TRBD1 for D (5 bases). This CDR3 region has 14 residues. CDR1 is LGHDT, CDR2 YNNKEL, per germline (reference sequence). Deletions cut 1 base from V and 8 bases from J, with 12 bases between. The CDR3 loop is CASSQGTSRDEQFF. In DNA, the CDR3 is TGTGCCAGCAGCCAAGGGACGTCCAGGGATGAGCAGTTCTTC.

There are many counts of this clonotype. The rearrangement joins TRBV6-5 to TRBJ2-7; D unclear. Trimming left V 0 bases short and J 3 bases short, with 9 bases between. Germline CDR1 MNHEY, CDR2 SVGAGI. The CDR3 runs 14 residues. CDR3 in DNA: TGTGCCAGCAGTTACTCGAGAGTGGGCTACGAGCAGTACTTC. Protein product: CASSYSRVGYEQYF.